These 10 T cell receptor beta chains were all obtained from the same sample, sequenced in a study of T cell responses to AZD1222 COVID-19 vaccine. Profiling relied on immunoSEQ multiplex PCR, and the TCRdb table lists in-frame clones only, not all of them. The top ten hold around 0.6% of the sample, which has around 270,000 clones, 94% seen once. The sequenced sample was peripheral blood, obtained 28 days after the second AZD1222 dose. These receptors were collected from an adult who received the AZD1222 COVID-19 vaccine.

The rearrangement uses TRBV25-1 and TRBJ2-5; D gene unclear. Per germline, CDR1 MGHDK and CDR2 SYGVNS. The CDR3 is made up of 13 amino acids. Between the trimmed V and J ends, which lost 3 bases and 6 bases, there was a span of 11 bases. Written as DNA, the CDR3 is TGTGCCAGCAGTGAGCCTAGTAAAAAGACCCAGTACTTC. Translation: CASSEPSKKTQYF.

This chain connects TRBV13 to TRBJ1-1; maybe TRBD1 (5 bases). Trimming took 3 bases from V and 5 from J, leaving 13 bases between them. Germline CDR1 is PRHDT and CDR2 is FYEKMQ (reference sequence). CDR3 length: 14 residues. The CDR3 is CASSFKVGGTEAFF. As DNA, the CDR3 is TGTGCCAGCAGCTTCAAGGTTGGGGGGACTGAAGCTTTCTTT.

This chain uses TRBV11-2 with TRBJ2-1, with a tentative D call TRBD2 (6 bases). Germline V gene sequence: CDR1 SGHAT, CDR2 FQNNGV. V was shortened by 5 bases and J by 4 bases, with 12 bases between the two germline ends. The CDR3 spans 14 residues. The CDR3 sequence: CASSLGRGYNEQFF. CDR3 nucleotide sequence: TGTGCCAGCAGCCTGGGGCGGGGTTACAATGAGCAGTTCTTC.

This clone occurred a few times. Here the CDR3 DNA reads TGTGCCAGCAACGCTGGACAGTCGTTCTATGGCTACACCTTC. Its protein is CASNAGQSFYGYTF. The chain joins TRBV6-5 to TRBJ1-2; D is perhaps TRBD1 (6 bases). Germline lookup yields CDR1 MNHEY and CDR2 SVGAGI. The V and J ends lost 7 bases and 4 bases respectively, with 16 bases between them. The CDR3 has 14 residues.

The gene calls are TRBV5-1 and TRBJ1-2; D call uncertain. The CDR3 has 15 amino acids. The V gene lost 5 bases and the J gene lost 5 bases, with 19 bases spanning the gap. Germline loops: CDR1 SGHRS, CDR2 YFSETQ. The CDR3 region is CASRKSAQDPYGYTF. In DNA, the CDR3 is TGCGCCAGCAGAAAGTCAGCGCAGGACCCATATGGCTACACCTTC.

This rearrangement joins TRBV4-1 to TRBJ1-1; D may be TRBD1 (5 bases). CDR1 is MGHRA, CDR2 YSYEKL, per germline. Trimming stripped 0 bases from V and 5 bases from J, with 10 bases between. The CDR3 covers 14 residues. The CDR3 reads CASSQEGDWTEAFF. As DNA, the CDR3 is TGCGCCAGCAGCCAAGAGGGGGACTGGACTGAAGCTTTCTTT.

The CDR3 DNA follows: TGTGCCAGCAGGCCCCCTTATAGCAATCAGCCCCAGCATTTT. Translated: CASRPPYSNQPQHF. This chain connects TRBV28 to TRBJ1-5; D remains unclear. V lost 6 bases and J 0 bases, leaving 9 bases between the germline ends. The CDR3 sequence is 14 residues long. Looked up from germline, CDR1 is MDHEN and CDR2 is SYDVKM.

This chain uses TRBV9 with TRBJ1-6; D gene ambiguous. Per germline, CDR1 SGDLS and CDR2 YYNGEE. The CDR3 is 14 residues long. With 0 bases removed from V and 9 bases from J, the gap between germline ends came to 10 bases. CDR3 loop: CASSVGPPGSPLHF. The DNA of the CDR3 is TGTGCCAGCAGCGTAGGCCCTCCTGGTTCACCCCTCCACTTT. The full variable domain, rest sourced from reference TRBV9 and TRBJ1-6, is DSGVTQTPKHLITATGQRVTLRCSPRSGDLSVYWYQQSLDQGLQFLIQYYNGEERAKGNILERFSAQQFPDLHSELNLSSLELGDSALYFCASSVGPPGSPLHFGNGTRLTVT.

This chain uses TRBV7-2 with TRBJ2-7, with a tentative D call TRBD2 (6 bases). Germline CDR1 SGHTA, CDR2 FQGNSA. V was pared by 5 bases and J by 3 bases, with 14 bases between. The CDR3 extends over 14 amino acids. CDR3 in DNA: TGTGCCAGCAGCCCCCCGGTAGCGGACTACGAGCAGTACTTC. Its protein is CASSPPVADYEQYF.

The chain joins TRBV3-1 (or the pseudogene TRBV3-2) to TRBJ1-3; D is unclear. V was cut by 4 bases and J by 7 bases, with 8 bases left in between. There are 12 residues in the CDR3. From germline, CDR1 is LGHDT and CDR2 YNNKEL (reference sequence). Here the CDR3 reads CASSPLSNTIYF. The CDR3 nucleotides are TGTGCCAGCAGCCCCCTGTCCAACACCATATATTTT.